Shown below are 11 T cell receptor beta chains from a single sample sequenced in a study of T cells in narcolepsy. Assay: immunoSEQ multiplex PCR; the TCRdb copy retains only in-frame clones and omits some. The data show 15,000 to 20,000 clones, 65% to 90% seen once. Sequences were obtained from memory (CD45RA-) CD4+ T cells from blood. The receptors were gathered from a human donor in good health.

Comment on this clone: This same CDR3 is encoded by further DNA sequences in the sample. The chain joins TRBV4-3 to TRBJ1-4; no reliable D call. Trimming cost V 0 bases and J 8 bases, with 7 bases left between them. This CDR3 is built from 13 residues. CDR1 and CDR2 from the germline V gene are LGHNA and YSLEER. CDR3 DNA: TGCGCCAGCAGCCAAGATGCGGGGGAAAAACTGTTTTTT. This gives the protein CASSQDAGEKLFF.

CDR3 sequence: CASSLAAGTYEQYF. Written as DNA, the CDR3 is TGTGCCAGCAGCTTAGCAGCGGGGACCTACGAGCAGTACTTC. The chain carries TRBV7-6 and TRBJ2-7, with 7 bases matching TRBD2. This CDR3 spans 14 amino acids. Per germline, CDR1 SGHVS and CDR2 FNYEAQ. The junction had 1 base not matched to a gene; V was cut back by 0 bases and J by 2 bases.

Here the CDR3 reads CASRQRGVPYEQYF. DNA for the CDR3: TGTGCCAGCAGACAGCGGGGGGTTCCCTACGAGCAGTACTTC. The rearrangement links TRBV6-5 to TRBJ2-7; 9 bases align to TRBD2. This CDR3 has 14 residues. Germline-derived CDR1 and CDR2 are MNHEY and SVGAGI. V lost 6 bases, J lost 2 bases, and 5 bases stayed unmatched.

The chain couples TRBV6-5 to TRBJ1-5; D gene ambiguous. The CDR3 totals 14 residues. The germline V gene has CDR1 MNHEY and CDR2 SVGAGI. With 2 bases removed from V and 9 bases from J, the gap between germline ends came to 14 bases. CDR3 protein: CASSYEGGSLPQHF. In nucleotides, the CDR3 is TGTGCCAGCAGTTACGAGGGCGGTTCCTTGCCCCAGCATTTT.

The rearrangement uses TRBV4-1 and TRBJ2-1, with D possibly called TRBD1 or TRBD2 (6 bases each). The CDR3 runs 16 residues. Trimming shortened V by 4 bases and J by 2 bases, and 15 bases separated the two germline ends. Germline V gene data show CDR1 as MGHRA and CDR2 as YSYEKL. Here the CDR3 reads CASSPVQGGTYNEQFF. The DNA for the CDR3 is TGCGCCAGCAGCCCTGTACAGGGAGGAACCTACAATGAGCAGTTCTTC.

The genes are TRBV7-2 and TRBJ2-5, with D hard to call. The CDR3 runs to 13 residues. CDR1 is SGHTA and CDR2 is FQGNSA in the germline V gene. V lost 5 bases, J lost 5 bases, and 12 bases lay in between. In DNA form, the CDR3 reads TGTGCCAGCAGCCGGGCGATTACGGAGACCCAGTACTTC. It is translated as CASSRAITETQYF.

The chain employs TRBV10-3 and TRBJ1-3; the D is unclear. Germline-derived CDR1 and CDR2 are ENHRY and SYGVKD. With 5 bases removed from V and 0 bases from J, the gap between germline ends came to 5 bases. This CDR3 spans 13 amino acids. Written as DNA, the CDR3 is TGTGCCATCAGTATGAACTCTGGAAACACCATATATTTT. It specifies CAISMNSGNTIYF.

This clone appeared once. The gene calls are TRBV28 and TRBJ1-1, with D hard to call. V was pared by 6 bases and J by 4 bases, with 15 bases between. The germline V gene has CDR1 MDHEN and CDR2 SYDVKM. This CDR3 is 14 amino acids long. The CDR3 protein is CASSPAGGFTEAFF. In DNA form, the CDR3 reads TGTGCCAGCAGCCCTGCAGGCGGGTTCACTGAAGCTTTCTTT.

The genes are TRBV6-5 and TRBJ1-2; 9 nucleotides agree with TRBD1. Germline V gene sequence: CDR1 MNHEY, CDR2 SVGAGI. V shed 8 bases and J 4 bases; nucleotides not matched to a gene: 11. The CDR3 extends over 15 amino acids. The CDR3 spells CASQEPGTGSYGYTF. CDR3 nucleotides: TGTGCCAGCCAAGAGCCGGGGACAGGGAGCTATGGCTACACCTTC.

The chain carries TRBV19 and TRBJ1-4, with D unclear. V was clipped by 3 bases and J by 0 bases, with 8 bases between them. Germline V gene data show CDR1 as LNHDA and CDR2 as SQIVND (reference sequence). The CDR3 runs to 15 residues. CDR3 protein: CASSIETATNEKLFF. CDR3 bases: TGTGCCAGTAGTATCGAGACGGCAACTAATGAAAAACTGTTTTTT.

This chain connects TRBV5-4 to TRBJ2-7; TRBD2 matches 14 bases. Looked up from germline, CDR1 is SGHNT and CDR2 is YYREEE (reference sequence). This CDR3 comprises 15 residues. Trimming took 4 bases from V and 7 from J; bases not matched to a gene: 7. The CDR3 sequence: CASSLGTSGSGEQYF. The CDR3 DNA reads TGTGCCAGCAGCCTCGGGACTAGCGGGAGTGGGGAGCAGTACTTC.